What follows describes a single T cell receptor (beta chain). The length of the CDR3 is 14 residues. With 5 bases removed from V and 4 bases from J, the gap between germline ends came to 14 bases. Germline loops: CDR1 LNHDA, CDR2 SQIVND (reference sequence). Profiling relied on immunoSEQ multiplex PCR, and the TCRdb table lists in-frame clones only, not all of them. The table has roughly 230,000 clones, around 88% seen once; the top ten hold 8.5% to 10%. This entry is derived from a study of blood T cell repertoires in COVID-19. On the study more broadly: The cDNA or gDNA used as material had been derived from T cells, B-cell-depleted T cells, or PBMCs.

The sequenced sample consisted of peripheral blood. The V call is TRBV19, the J call TRBJ1-1; D gene uncertain. The receptor was isolated from a man aged 40-50 years with active or convalescent COVID-19. In DNA, the CDR3 is TGTGCCAGTAGTCCCCTCGGGGTGGGCACTGAAGCTTTCTTT. Translating it yields CASSPLGVGTEAFF.